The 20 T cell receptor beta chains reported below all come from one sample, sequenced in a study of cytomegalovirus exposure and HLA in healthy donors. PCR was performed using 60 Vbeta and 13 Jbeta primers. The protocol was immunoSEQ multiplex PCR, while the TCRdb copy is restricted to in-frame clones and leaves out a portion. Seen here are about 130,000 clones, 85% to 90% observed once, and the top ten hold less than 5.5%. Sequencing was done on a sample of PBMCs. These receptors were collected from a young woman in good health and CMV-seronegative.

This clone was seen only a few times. Here the CDR3 reads CASSQRGTEAFF. The CDR3 DNA reads TGCGCCAGCAGCCAAAGAGGAACTGAAGCTTTCTTT. The V and J genes are TRBV4-1 and TRBJ1-1; no reliable D call. This CDR3 is built from 12 residues. Looked up from germline, CDR1 is MGHRA and CDR2 is YSYEKL. Trimming removed 2 bases from V and 5 bases from J, with 6 bases in between.

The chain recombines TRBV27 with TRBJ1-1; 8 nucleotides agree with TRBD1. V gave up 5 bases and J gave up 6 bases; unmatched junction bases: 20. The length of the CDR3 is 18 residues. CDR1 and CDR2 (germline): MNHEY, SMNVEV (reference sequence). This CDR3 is CASSPTSSPGQGKAEAFF. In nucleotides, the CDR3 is TGTGCCAGCAGTCCGACATCCTCCCCCGGACAGGGTAAAGCTGAAGCTTTCTTT.

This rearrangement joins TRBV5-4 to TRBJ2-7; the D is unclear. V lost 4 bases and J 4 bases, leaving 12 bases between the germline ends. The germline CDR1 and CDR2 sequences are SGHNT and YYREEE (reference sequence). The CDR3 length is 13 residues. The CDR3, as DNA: TGTGCCAGCAGCGGGTTGACTGATTACGAGCAGTACTTC. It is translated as CASSGLTDYEQYF.

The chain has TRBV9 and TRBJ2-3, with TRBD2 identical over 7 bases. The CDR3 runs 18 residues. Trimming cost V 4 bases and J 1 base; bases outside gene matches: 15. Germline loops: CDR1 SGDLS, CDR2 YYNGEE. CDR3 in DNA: TGTGCCAGCAGCCGATCCCCGGCGGGAGCATGGGGCACAGATACGCAGTATTTT. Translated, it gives CASSRSPAGAWGTDTQYF.

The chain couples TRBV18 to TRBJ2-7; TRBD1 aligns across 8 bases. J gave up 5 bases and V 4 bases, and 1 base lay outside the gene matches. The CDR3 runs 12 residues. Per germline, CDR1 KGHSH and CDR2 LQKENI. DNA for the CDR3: TGTGCCAGCTCACAACAGGGGGACGAGCAGTACTTC. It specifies CASSQQGDEQYF.

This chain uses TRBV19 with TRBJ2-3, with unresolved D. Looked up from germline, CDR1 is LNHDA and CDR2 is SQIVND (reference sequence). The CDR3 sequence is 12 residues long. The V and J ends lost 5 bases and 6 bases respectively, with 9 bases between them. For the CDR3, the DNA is TGTGCCAGTAGTTACCTCGGGGATACGCAGTATTTT. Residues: CASSYLGDTQYF.

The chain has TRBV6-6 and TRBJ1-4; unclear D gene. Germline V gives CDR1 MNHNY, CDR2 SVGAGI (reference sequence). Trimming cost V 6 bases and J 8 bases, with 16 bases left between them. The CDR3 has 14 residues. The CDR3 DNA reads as TGTGCCAGCAGCCCCGGTCCGTCCCCCGAAAAACTGTTTTTT. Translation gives CASSPGPSPEKLFF.

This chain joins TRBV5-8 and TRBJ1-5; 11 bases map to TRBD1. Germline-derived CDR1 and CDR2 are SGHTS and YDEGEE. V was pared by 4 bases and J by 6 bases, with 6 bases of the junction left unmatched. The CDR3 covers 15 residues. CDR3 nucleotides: TGTGCCAGCAGCGGGGGACAGGGGGATTCTCAGCCCCAGCATTTT. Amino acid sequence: CASSGGQGDSQPQHF.

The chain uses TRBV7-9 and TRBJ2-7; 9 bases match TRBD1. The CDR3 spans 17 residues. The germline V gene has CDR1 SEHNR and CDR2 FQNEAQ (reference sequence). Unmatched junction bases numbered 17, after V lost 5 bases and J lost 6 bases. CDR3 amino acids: CASSANTFRDRVLEQYF. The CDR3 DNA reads TGTGCCAGCAGCGCAAACACCTTCCGGGACAGGGTCCTCGAGCAGTACTTC.

CDR3 bases: TGCGCCAGCAGCCAAGATCTTTCATGGCTGAACACTGAAGCTTTCTTT. The encoded protein is CASSQDLSWLNTEAFF. The chain uses TRBV4-1 and TRBJ1-1; D ambiguous. The V gene lost 0 bases and the J gene lost 0 bases, with 11 bases spanning the gap. Looked up from germline, CDR1 is MGHRA and CDR2 is YSYEKL. This CDR3 has 16 residues.

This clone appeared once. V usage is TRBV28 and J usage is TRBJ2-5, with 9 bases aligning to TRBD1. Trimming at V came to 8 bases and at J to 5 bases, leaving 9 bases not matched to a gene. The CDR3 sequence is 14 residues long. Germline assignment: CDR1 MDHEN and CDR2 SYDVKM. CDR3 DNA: TGTGCCAGCTGGGACAGGGTTTCATCGGAGACCCAGTACTTC. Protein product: CASWDRVSSETQYF.

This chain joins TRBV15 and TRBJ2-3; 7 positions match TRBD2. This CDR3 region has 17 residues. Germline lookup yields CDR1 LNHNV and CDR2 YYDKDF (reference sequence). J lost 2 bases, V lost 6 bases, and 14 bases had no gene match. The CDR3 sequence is CATSWTPLADPTDTQYF. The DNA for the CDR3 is TGTGCCACCAGTTGGACACCTCTAGCGGACCCCACAGATACGCAGTATTTT.

In nucleotides, the CDR3 is TGTGCCAGCAGCTCGGGACAGGGATTTGCACCCCTCCACTTT. As protein: CASSSGQGFAPLHF. This chain links TRBV13 with TRBJ1-6, with TRBD1 matching 9 bases. Germline values: CDR1 PRHDT, CDR2 FYEKMQ (reference sequence). This CDR3 has 14 amino acids. The junction had 6 bases not matched to a gene; V was cut back by 4 bases and J by 11 bases.

CDR3 DNA: TGTGCCAGCAGTGAACAGGGCGGGACAGATACGCAGTATTTT. Amino acid sequence: CASSEQGGTDTQYF. V usage is TRBV6-4 and J usage is TRBJ2-3; TRBD1 might be the D (6 bases). Germline CDR1 is MRHNA and CDR2 is SNTAGT. Trimming took 3 bases from V and 3 from J, leaving 10 bases between them. The CDR3 sequence is 14 residues long.

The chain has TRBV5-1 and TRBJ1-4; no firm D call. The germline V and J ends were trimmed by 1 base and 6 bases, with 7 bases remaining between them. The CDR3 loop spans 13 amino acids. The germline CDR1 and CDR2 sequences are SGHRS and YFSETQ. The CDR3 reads CASSLMTDEKLFF. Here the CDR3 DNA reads TGCGCCAGCAGCTTGATGACTGATGAAAAACTGTTTTTT.

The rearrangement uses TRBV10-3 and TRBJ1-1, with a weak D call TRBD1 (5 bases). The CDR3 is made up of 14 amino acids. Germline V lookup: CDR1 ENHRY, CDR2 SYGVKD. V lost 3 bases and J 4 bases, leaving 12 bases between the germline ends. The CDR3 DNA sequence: TGTGCCATCAGTGAACGGGGGGTCGGCACTGAAGCTTTCTTT. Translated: CAISERGVGTEAFF.

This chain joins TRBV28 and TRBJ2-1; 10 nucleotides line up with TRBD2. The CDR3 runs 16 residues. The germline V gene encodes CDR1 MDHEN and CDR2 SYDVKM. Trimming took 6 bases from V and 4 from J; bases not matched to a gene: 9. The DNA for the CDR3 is TGTGCCAGCAGCCCGTTGGGACTAGCGACTTACAATGAGCAGTTCTTC. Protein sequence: CASSPLGLATYNEQFF.

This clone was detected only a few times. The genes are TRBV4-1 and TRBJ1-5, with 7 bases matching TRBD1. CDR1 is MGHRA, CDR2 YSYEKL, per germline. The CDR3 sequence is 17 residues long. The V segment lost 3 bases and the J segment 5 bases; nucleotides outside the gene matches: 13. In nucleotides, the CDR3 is TGCGCCAGCAGCCATCCTGGTAGGGGGCGCGTCGATCAGCCCCAGCATTTT. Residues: CASSHPGRGRVDQPQHF.

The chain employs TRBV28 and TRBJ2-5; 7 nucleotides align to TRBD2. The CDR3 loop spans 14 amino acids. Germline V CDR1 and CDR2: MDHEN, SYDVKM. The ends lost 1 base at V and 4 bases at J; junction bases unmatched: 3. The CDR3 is CASSLYPSGETQYF. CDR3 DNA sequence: TGTGCCAGCAGTTTATATCCTAGCGGAGAGACCCAGTACTTC.

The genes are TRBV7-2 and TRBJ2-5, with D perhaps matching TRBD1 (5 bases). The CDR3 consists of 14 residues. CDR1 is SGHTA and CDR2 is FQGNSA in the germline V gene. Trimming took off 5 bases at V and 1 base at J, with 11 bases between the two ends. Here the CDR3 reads CASSPTGVQETQYF. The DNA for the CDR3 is TGTGCCAGCAGCCCTACAGGAGTCCAAGAGACCCAGTACTTC.